This entry is about one T cell receptor beta chain. This clone's antigen is unknown. No base qualities exist here, and no much larger clone lies one base off it. Trimming costs V 5 bases and J 4 bases, and their ends lie 12 bases apart. The CDR3, cysteine through phenylalanine, is 15 amino acids long. Only the CDR3 region is kept as DNA, spanning 45 bases read in frame from base 1. The germline V gene (reference sequence) supplies CDR1 LNHDA and CDR2 SQIVND. This sample was taken from a study of cytotoxic CD8 clonotypes in ibrutinib-treated CLL (dated by TCRdb to the early 2020s). Regarding the study in general: The cohort had eleven to twelve relapsed/refractory and around 16 treatment-naive patients; around 17 were IGHV unmutated. The response samples were drawn at a median of approximately 12 months into treatment, with a range of about 6 to 40 months. Cryopreserved peripheral blood mononuclear cells were obtained before treatment, at response, and at either sustained remission or disease progression. Of the 85 to 95 participants in the trial, 20 to 30 had longitudinal samples available. Samples averaged roughly 280,000 productive templates and more than 85,000 productive rearrangements. Responses were partial in roughly 25 patients and complete in 2; after median 68 months follow-up, roughly 14 stayed in remission and about twelve progressed.

On the study overall, not on this receptor specifically: Clonality rose at ibrutinib response, remained stable during sustained remission, and dropped back toward baseline at progression. Lymph node repertoires were not examined, and the timing of sampling was not matched between patients in sustained remission and those whose disease progressed. Public clonotypes were rare and either contracted or stayed stable during treatment, and the rise in clonality at ibrutinib response reflected the expansion of private clonotypes. At baseline, clonality was higher than in age-matched healthy donors and showed a strong correlation with circulating CD8+ T-cell counts.

On a MiSeq, deep resolution sequencing aimed for a depth between 1 in 1 million and 1 in 200,000 T cells, with each clonotype covered about 9.2x on average. The immunoSEQ hsTCRB Kit was used to generate TCR beta libraries. As for the authors' bioinformatics: The data were analyzed with ImmunoSEQ Analyzer and ImmunoSEQ Data Assistant, and V, D and J gene assignments followed IMGT definitions. Clonality, which ranges from 0 to 1, was calculated as one minus the normalized Shannon entropy of productive rearrangement frequencies. Only overrepresented clonotypes making up at least 0.05% of each patient's repertoire were included in the public clonotype analysis. Some 14 age-matched healthy donor repertoires from immuneACCESS served as clonality controls. The clones in this table, taken by TCRdb from immuneACCESS, are in-frame only. Not every clone is retained; where verified, under half of the shortfall comes from an unresolved V gene, and the cause of the rest is unknown. D and trimming come from the DNA, and the V and J calls and clone size come from that table. The sample yields more than 300,000 clones; around four fifths were counted once. The top ten constitute 6.5% to 8.5% of the sample.

For TCR beta library preparation, 1.5 to 2.5 micrograms of genomic DNA were extracted from the cryopreserved PBMCs. Longitudinal blood samples from CLL patients on ibrutinib monotherapy underwent high-throughput TCR beta sequencing. The patients took part in an open-label, single-center phase 2 trial of ibrutinib monotherapy. This clonotype was sampled from a human donor with chronic lymphocytic leukemia. Sequencing was performed on PBMCs, taken before ibrutinib treatment. The sequence is built from TRBV19 and TRBJ2-6; no confident D gene assignment can be made. This receptor carries the CDR3 CASSRQALGANVLTF. Here is the DNA: TGTGCCAGTAGTCGGCAGGCTCTCGGGGCCAACGTCCTGACTTTC.